The entry below describes one T cell receptor (beta chain). Its antigen is as yet unknown. Single viable CD3+CD4+CD8-CD45RO+ cells were sorted as the memory CD4+ T cells. Trimming shortened V by 0 bases and J by 2 bases, and 8 bases separated the two germline ends. Germline CDR1 is SGHRS and CDR2 is YFSETQ. The CDR3 has 14 amino acids. Libraries were prepared by immunoSEQ multiplex PCR; TCRdb keeps only in-frame clonotypes and omits some of them. The profile shows over 35,000 clones, under 80% of them singletons. The data originate from a study of memory CD4+ T cells and cytomegalovirus serostatus. Points from the study as a whole: CD4+ memory repertoires contained about 40% of the 164 reported CMV TCRbeta sequences. Median bootstrapped AUC for CMV status was about 0.95 originally, around 0.91 US-trained.

The chain combines TRBV5-1 with TRBJ2-5, with a tentative D call TRBD1 (5 bases). The sequencing sample was made of memory CD4+ T cells from blood. The TCR originated in an adult in good health and CMV-seronegative. CDR3 sequence reads: CASSLGQQQETQYF. In DNA form, the CDR3 reads TGCGCCAGCAGCTTGGGACAGCAACAAGAGACCCAGTACTTC. Using reference TRBV5-1 and TRBJ2-5 for the parts outside the CDR3, the full variable domain is KAGVTQTPRYLIKTRGQQVTLSCSPISGHRSVSWYQQTPGQGLQFLFEYFSETQRNKGNFPGRFSGRQFSNSRSEMNVSTLELGDSALYLCASSLGQQQETQYFGPGTRLLVL.